This T cell receptor (beta chain) was retrieved from a study of breast tumors, draining lymph nodes, adjacent tissues. Germline V gene sequence: CDR1 SGHRS, CDR2 YFSETQ. CDR3 length: 13 amino acids. V lost 0 bases and J lost 3, with 7 bases in between. In its sample, this clonotype was seen many times. Its antigen is currently unknown. Samples came from axillary lymph nodes draining the breast cancer. Study outcomes and limitations: Findings are consistent with lymph node origin and intratumoral expansion of most tumor T cells. Compared with lymph nodes, tumors were less diverse; compared with nontumor tissue, more. Data only fit, rather than demonstrated, lymph node origin of most tumor T cells. Luminal-like breast cancer showed significantly higher tumor–nontumor repertoire similarity than basal-like.

TCRdb reprocessed the multiplex PCR reads via MiXCR and lists one record per CDR3 protein. Found here are about 200,000 distinct CDR3 sequences, roughly 29% of them singletons; the top ten hold 4% to 5.5%. Source material: axillary lymph node tissue. The chain combines TRBV5-1 with TRBJ2-7; possibly TRBD1 for D (5 bases). This receptor was identified in a female donor with breast cancer. Some clones in this sample may be carry-over from other donors' samples. CDR3 sequence (DNA): TGCGCCAGCAGCTTGGACAGGCTCTACGAGCAGTACTTC. Translating it yields CASSLDRLYEQYF.